These 4 T cell receptor gamma chains share one sample of origin, sequenced in a study of gamma delta lymphoproliferative disorders and STAT genes. Genomic DNA from isolated PBMCs served as the sequencing template. TCRdb re-called the multiplex PCR reads using CATT. The sample shows thousands of gamma-chain clones, about 9.4% of them seen only once. The sequencing sample was made of blood. The receptors were sampled from a human donor in good health.

By share of the sample, this clone is medium-sized. One junction end does not reproduce the germline sequence, and a read error may be involved. The V gene is TRGV2, the J gene TRGJ1 or TRGJ2. The J gene, not given by TCRdb, was assigned here from a germline match of the nucleotide sequence. Germline V gives CDR1 EGSNGY, CDR2 YDSYNSKV. The length of the CDR3 is 13 residues. The CDR3 coding sequence is TGTGCCACCTGGGACCTGAATTATTATAGGAAACTCTTT. Encoded protein: CATWDLNYYRKLF.

This clone is medium-sized in the sample. The chain couples TRGV4 to TRGJ1 or TRGJ2. In the absence of a J gene in TCRdb, the DNA was matched to germline to assign it here. The J segment lost 7 bases and the V segment lost 0 bases, leaving 6 bases of the junction unmatched. CDR3 length: 13 amino acids. Germline lookup yields CDR1 EGSTGY and CDR2 YDSYTSSV. CDR3 sequence (DNA): TGTGCCACCTGGGATGGGCTTTGGTATAAGAAACTCTTT. As protein: CATWDGLWYKKLF.

This clone is medium-sized in the sample. The gene calls are TRGV3 and TRGJP2. TCRdb offers no J gene call, so here the DNA was matched to germline to obtain one. The ends lost 3 bases at V and 4 bases at J; junction bases unmatched: 8. Germline lookup yields CDR1 VTNTFY and CDR2 YDVSTARD (reference sequence). The CDR3 spans 15 residues. CDR3 nucleotides: TGTGCCACCTGGGACGGGCTGGATAGTGATTGGATCAAGACGTTT. Encoded protein: CATWDGLDSDWIKTF.

By share, this clone ranks as medium-sized. The chain is built from TRGV1 and TRGJ1 or TRGJ2. The J gene, missing from TCRdb, was assigned here through DNA to germline matching. Being an ORF, TRGV1 has a function that is uncertain. V shed 3 bases, J shed 9 bases, and the junction held 11 bases outside the gene matches. This CDR3 has 13 amino acids. CDR3 protein: CATWDSLGGKKLF. DNA for the CDR3: TGTGCCACCTGGGACTCCCTCGGAGGTAAGAAACTCTTT.